This T cell receptor beta chain comes out of a study of cytomegalovirus exposure and HLA in healthy donors. Worth noting for this clone: Antigen specificity is unknown.

Study-wide points: There were about 160 TCR beta chains listed as cytomegalovirus-associated. Being productive about 90% or about 30% of the time was typical of most TCR beta V segments in an earlier analysis. The later analysis indicated that the majority of CMV-associated TCR beta chains appeared HLA-restricted. Presence/absence analyses assumed roughly uniform sequencing depth across donors.

Germline V CDR1 and CDR2: ENHRY, SYGVKD. The CDR3 sequence is 14 residues long. With 4 bases removed from V and 0 bases from J, the gap between germline ends came to 10 bases. PCR employed 60 Vbeta and 13 Jbeta primers. TCRdb's copy holds only in-frame clones and misses some; the assay was immunoSEQ multiplex PCR. This sample has around 94,000 clones, with roughly 76% found just once. The sequence was collected from an older woman in good health and CMV-seropositive. The sample was PBMCs. The V gene is TRBV10-3, the J gene TRBJ2-7; D is possibly TRBD2 (6 bases). In DNA, the CDR3 is TGTGCCATCAGTGCTAGCGCCGGCTCCTACGAGCAGTACTTC. This encodes CAISASAGSYEQYF.